Each of the 8 T cell receptor beta chains below was sequenced from the same sample in a study of cytotoxic CD8 clonotypes in ibrutinib-treated CLL. Only in-frame clones appear in the TCRdb table, and some are missing; sequencing was by immunoSEQ multiplex PCR. The data show 130,000 to 150,000 clones, approximately 89% seen once. Sequenced here: PBMCs, sampled after 12 months of ibrutinib treatment. The receptors were gathered from a human donor with chronic lymphocytic leukemia.

This clone was seen once. V and J are TRBV7-3 and TRBJ2-1; tentatively, D is TRBD2 (5 bases). CDR3 length: 14 amino acids. Trimming left V 2 bases short and J 5 bases short, with 10 bases between. Germline-derived CDR1 and CDR2 are SGHTA and FQGTGA. The CDR3 bases are TGTGCCAGCAGCTTAGAAGGACTTCACAATGAGCAGTTCTTC. This translates into CASSLEGLHNEQFF.

The chain couples TRBV7-3 to TRBJ2-5; D gene ambiguous. CDR3 length: 14 amino acids. V lost 5 bases, J lost 5 bases, and 15 bases lay in between. Germline values: CDR1 SGHTA, CDR2 FQGTGA. The CDR3, as DNA: TGTGCCAGCAGCAATTCTTATCAGGCGGAGACCCAGTACTTC. This codes for CASSNSYQAETQYF.

The chain combines TRBV6-5 with TRBJ2-3; unclear D gene. CDR1 and CDR2 from the germline V gene are MNHEY and SVGAGI. V lost 3 bases to trimming and J lost 0 bases, with 13 bases between them. The CDR3 length is 16 residues. CDR3 nucleotide sequence: TGTGCCAGCAGTTATTATTTAACGGATAGCACAGATACGCAGTATTTT. The encoded protein is CASSYYLTDSTDTQYF.

The V gene is TRBV28, the J gene TRBJ2-7; perhaps TRBD2 as D (6 bases). The V end was cut by 4 bases, the J end by 0 bases, with 13 bases between. Germline V lookup: CDR1 MDHEN, CDR2 SYDVKM. This CDR3 has 15 amino acids. CDR3 region: CASSSAGTDSYEQYF. In DNA, the CDR3 is TGTGCCAGCAGTTCAGCCGGGACTGACTCCTACGAGCAGTACTTC.

In its sample, this clone was seen once. The chain recombines TRBV5-4 with TRBJ2-7; the D gene is possibly TRBD2 (6 bases). This CDR3 is built from 14 residues. Deletions cut 2 bases from V and 5 bases from J, with 14 bases between. CDR1 is SGHNT and CDR2 is YYREEE in the germline V gene (reference sequence). The CDR3 spells CASSLSTGVHEQYF. CDR3 DNA sequence: TGTGCCAGCAGCTTATCTACGGGAGTCCACGAGCAGTACTTC.

This CDR3 is CASSKENKLTGELFF. CDR3 coding DNA: TGTGCCAGCAGTAAAGAAAATAAGCTGACCGGGGAGCTGTTTTTT. The gene calls are TRBV2 and TRBJ2-2; D not certain. This CDR3 comprises 15 residues. Trimming removed 5 bases at V and 5 bases at J, with 15 bases between. CDR1 SNHLY and CDR2 FYNNEI come from the germline V gene.

The chain joins TRBV6-5 to TRBJ2-7; 8 bases align to TRBD2. V trimming: 0 bases; J trimming: 4 bases; junction bases outside the gene matches: 5. The CDR3 loop spans 15 amino acids. Germline V gene sequence: CDR1 MNHEY, CDR2 SVGAGI. In DNA form, the CDR3 reads TGTGCCAGCAGTTACTCGGGACTAGTATCTTACGAGCAGTACTTC. This encodes CASSYSGLVSYEQYF.

This clone was detected once. V is TRBV19 and J is TRBJ1-5, with no clear D. Trimming took 5 bases from V and 0 from J, leaving 5 bases between them. The germline CDR1 and CDR2 sequences are LNHDA and SQIVND (reference sequence). The CDR3 has 13 residues. CDR3 nucleotides: TGTGCCAGTAGTGCGGATAGCAATCAGCCCCAGCATTTT. The encoded protein is CASSADSNQPQHF.